This TCR beta chain was identified in a study of glioma-infiltrating T cells. Overall study results and limits: Tissue-blood divergence was below expectation in non-neoplastic patients, above in gliomas.

Using RNA template, CDR3s of TCR alpha and beta were amplified with iRepertoire arm-PCR. TCRdb reprocessed the multiplex PCR reads with MiXCR, giving one entry per CDR3 protein. The table has some 150,000 distinct CDR3 sequences, around 42% seen once. The V and J ends lost 2 bases and 0 bases respectively, with 10 bases between them. The germline CDR1 and CDR2 sequences are KGHSH and LQKENI. The CDR3 spans 15 residues. For this clonotype: The antigen is undetermined.

The V gene is TRBV18, the J gene TRBJ1-1; D may be TRBD1 (6 bases). Material for sequencing was glioma tissue, nonneoplastic brain tissue, or PBMCs (not recorded which). The clonotype was recovered from a human donor with low-grade glioma or glioblastoma, undergoing nonglioma brain surgery, or in good health (not recorded which). The CDR3 region has the DNA TGTGCCAGCTCACCATATCACAGGGTGAACACTGAAGCTTTCTTT. Translation: CASSPYHRVNTEAFF.